This TCR beta chain was observed in a study of metastatic and nonmetastatic thyroid tumors. Study at large: From malignant and benign thyroid patients, repertoires in blood and in tumor or nodule tissue were compared. General observations from the study: The reported finding was significantly higher TCR beta diversity in malignant thyroid tumors relative to benign nodules, in blood and tumor.

Authors' data handling: The study built a papillary thyroid cancer distant-metastasis classifier from CDR3 differences across clinicopathological groups. MiXCR reprocessed the PCR reads for TCRdb. The V and J calls and clone size are TCRdb's, not the authors'. The table records 40,000 to 55,000 clones, around 17% of them present only once. Until they underwent thyroid surgery, no patient had received any treatment. V lost 3 bases and J lost 5; bases outside the gene matches: 7. The CDR3 covers 15 residues. Germline V lookup: CDR1 SGHAT, CDR2 FQNNGV. This clone was counted only a few times. Its target is unknown.

The chain is built from TRBV11-2 and TRBJ2-1; TRBD1 matches 7 bases. The sample taken for sequencing was blood. The clonotype originates from a female donor with papillary thyroid cancer or a benign thyroid nodule (not recorded which). Some clones in this sample may be carry-over from other donors' samples. The CDR3 sequence: CASSFVGQAHNEQFF. Written as DNA, the CDR3 is TGTGCCAGCAGCTTTGTTGGACAGGCTCACAATGAGCAGTTCTTC.